The rows below give T cell receptor beta chains drawn from one sample of a study of patients and donors after allogeneic stem cell transplantation. TCRdb processed the RT-PCR reads anew with MiXCR; each CDR3 protein has one entry. This table holds tens of thousands of distinct CDR3 sequences, around 48% found once. Sequenced input: blood, either unsorted or a sorted T cell fraction (not recorded which). These receptors all come from a human donor who was either an allogeneic HSCT recipient or a stem cell or donor lymphocyte infusion donor (not recorded which). It is not recorded whose cells these are; they may come from a transplant donor. The CDR3 runs from the conserved cysteine through the conserved F or W. Fields, in order: J gene, CDR3 length, clone size, D gene, V gene, CDR3 protein, CDR3 DNA. The D gene is left open where the match is weak. Clone size appears in some rows only: once, few, many, or a class for an expanded clone.

j_gene: TRBJ2-1; len: 15; abundance: .; d_gene: TRBD2; v_gene: TRBV10-3; CDR3aa: CAITSRGSGRNEQFF; CDR3nt: TGTGCCATCACCTCCAGAGGTAGCGGGAGGAATGAGCAGTTCTTC
j_gene: TRBJ1-2; len: 15; abundance: .; d_gene: TRBD1; v_gene: TRBV12-3/TRBV12-4; CDR3aa: CASSFGGGVDYGYTF; CDR3nt: TGTGCCAGCAGTTTTGGAGGGGGCGTAGACTATGGCTACACCTTC
j_gene: TRBJ1-2; len: 13; abundance: .; d_gene: .; v_gene: TRBV28; CDR3aa: CASSLSDWYGYTF; CDR3nt: TGTGCCAGCAGTTTATCGGACTGGTATGGCTACACCTTC
j_gene: TRBJ1-6; len: 13; abundance: .; d_gene: .; v_gene: TRBV28; CDR3aa: CATVMGSSSPLHF; CDR3nt: TGTGCCACCGTGATGGGATCCTCTTCACCCCTCCACTTT
j_gene: TRBJ1-5; len: 14; abundance: .; d_gene: .; v_gene: TRBV29-1; CDR3aa: CSVVMTDPDQPQHF; CDR3nt: TGCAGCGTAGTCATGACAGACCCTGATCAGCCCCAGCATTTT
j_gene: TRBJ1-1; len: 14; abundance: .; d_gene: .; v_gene: TRBV5-1; CDR3aa: CASSPGLMNTEAFF; CDR3nt: TGCGCCAGCAGCCCAGGGCTTATGAACACTGAAGCTTTCTTT
j_gene: TRBJ1-2; len: 17; abundance: .; d_gene: .; v_gene: TRBV12-3/TRBV12-4; CDR3aa: CASTHLGAGGKGYGYTF; CDR3nt: TGTGCCAGCACTCATCTGGGTGCGGGAGGGAAAGGATATGGCTACACCTTC
j_gene: TRBJ1-2; len: 14; abundance: .; d_gene: TRBD1; v_gene: TRBV12-3/TRBV12-4; CDR3aa: CASSLAGTEDGYTF; CDR3nt: TGTGCCAGCAGTTTAGCAGGGACAGAAGATGGCTACACCTTC
j_gene: TRBJ1-2; len: 13; abundance: few; d_gene: .; v_gene: TRBV20-1; CDR3aa: CSARGGSDYGYTF; CDR3nt: TGCAGTGCTAGGGGAGGGTCCGACTATGGCTACACCTTC
j_gene: TRBJ1-2; len: 16; abundance: few; d_gene: TRBD1; v_gene: TRBV19; CDR3aa: CASSAKDRVGGYGYTF; CDR3nt: TGTGCCAGTAGTGCCAAAGACAGGGTCGGCGGCTATGGCTACACCTTC
j_gene: TRBJ2-7; len: 16; abundance: .; d_gene: TRBD2; v_gene: TRBV20-1; CDR3aa: CSAPARGLAATYEQYF; CDR3nt: TGCAGTGCCCCCGCCCGGGGACTAGCGGCCACCTACGAGCAGTACTTC
j_gene: TRBJ1-6; len: 12; abundance: few; d_gene: .; v_gene: TRBV28; CDR3aa: CASSFKGSPLHF; CDR3nt: TGTGCCAGCAGTTTTAAAGGTTCACCCCTCCACTTT
j_gene: TRBJ1-2; len: 13; abundance: .; d_gene: .; v_gene: TRBV7-9; CDR3aa: CASSLVAADGYTF; CDR3nt: TGTGCCAGCAGCTTAGTTGCGGCAGACGGCTACACCTTC
j_gene: TRBJ2-7; len: 11; abundance: .; d_gene: .; v_gene: TRBV29-1; CDR3aa: CSVPLRGGQYF; CDR3nt: TGCAGCGTCCCACTAAGAGGTGGGCAGTACTTC